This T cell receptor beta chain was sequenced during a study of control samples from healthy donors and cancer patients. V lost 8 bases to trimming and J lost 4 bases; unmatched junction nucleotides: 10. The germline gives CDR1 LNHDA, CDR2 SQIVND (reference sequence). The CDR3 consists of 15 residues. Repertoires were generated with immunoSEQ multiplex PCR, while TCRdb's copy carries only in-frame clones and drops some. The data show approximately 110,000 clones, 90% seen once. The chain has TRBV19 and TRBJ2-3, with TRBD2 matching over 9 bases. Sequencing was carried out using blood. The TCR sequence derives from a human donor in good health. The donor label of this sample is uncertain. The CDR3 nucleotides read TGTGCCAGTCGCACGCGGGGGGGCGGGTCAGATACGCAGTATTTT. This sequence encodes CASRTRGGGSDTQYF.